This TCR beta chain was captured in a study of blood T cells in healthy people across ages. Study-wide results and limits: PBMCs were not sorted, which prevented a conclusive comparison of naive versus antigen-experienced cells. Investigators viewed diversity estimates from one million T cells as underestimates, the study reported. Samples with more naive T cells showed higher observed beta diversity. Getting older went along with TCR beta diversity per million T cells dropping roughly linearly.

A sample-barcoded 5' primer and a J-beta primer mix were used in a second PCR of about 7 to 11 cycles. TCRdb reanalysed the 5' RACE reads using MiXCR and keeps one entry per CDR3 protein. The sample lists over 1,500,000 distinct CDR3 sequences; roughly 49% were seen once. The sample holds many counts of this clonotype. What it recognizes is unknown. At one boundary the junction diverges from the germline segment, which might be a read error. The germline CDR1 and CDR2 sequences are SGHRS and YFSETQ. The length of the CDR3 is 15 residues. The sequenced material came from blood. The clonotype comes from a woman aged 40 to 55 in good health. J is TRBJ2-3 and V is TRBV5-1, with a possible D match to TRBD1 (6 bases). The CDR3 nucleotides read TGTGCCAGCAGCTTACAGGGCACTAGCACAGATACGCAGTATTTT. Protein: CASSLQGTSTDTQYF.